This T cell receptor (beta chain) appears in the sequencing data of a study of response to subunit inactivated influenza vaccine. Study conclusions and caveats: T cells newly recruited by each seasonal influenza vaccination are few, the authors suggested.

TCRdb passed the RT-PCR reads through MiXCR, listing each CDR3 protein once. Of some 800,000 distinct CDR3 sequences in the sample, over 20% were seen once. This clonotype appeared a few times. The antigen is unknown. Germline CDR1 is MNHNS and CDR2 is SASEGT. V lost 10 bases and J lost 2; bases outside the gene matches: 10. CDR3 size: 14 residues. This clonotype was sampled from a man in his fifties who received an inactivated influenza vaccine. The V and J genes are TRBV6-1 and TRBJ2-5; TRBD1 matches 7 bases. The sample in question was PBMCs from blood, obtained less than 6 days after vaccination. CDR3 protein: CATMATGSQETQYF. DNA for the CDR3: TGTGCCACCATGGCGACAGGGTCGCAAGAGACCCAGTACTTC.